The 4 T cell receptor beta chains reported below all come from one sample, sequenced in a study of T cells in Graves' hyperthyroidism and ophthalmopathy. TCR beta CDR3 sequences were amplified from RNA transcripts. First-round RT-PCR targeting the TCR CDR3 was performed with the HTBI primer set. Using its own MiXCR run on the multiplex PCR reads, TCRdb lists one record per CDR3 protein. The sample contains around 360,000 distinct CDR3 sequences, roughly 15% of which appear only once. Sequenced: blood. The receptors originated from a woman aged 55-69 years with Graves' ophthalmopathy.

This clonotype was seen just once. A read error may explain this, as a much larger clone is one base away. The rearrangement joins TRBV28 to TRBJ2-4; 8 bases match TRBD1. Germline trimming cut 8 bases from V and 15 bases from J; bases unmatched to any gene: 12. The germline CDR1 and CDR2 sequences are MDHEN and SYDVKM. The CDR3 is 12 residues long. The CDR3 loop reads CASGDVTGVGYF. The CDR3 region has the DNA TGTGCCAGCGGCGATGTGACAGGGGTCGGGTACTTC.

The chain recombines TRBV6-1 with TRBJ2-4; TRBD2 agrees at 8 bases. Germline CDR1 reads MNHNS; CDR2 reads SASEGT. The CDR3 contains 11 residues. V trimming: 6 bases; J trimming: 12 bases; junction bases outside the gene matches: 4. The CDR3 region has the DNA TGTGCCAGCAGCCCGGGGGGGCGTCAGTACTTC. Protein: CASSPGGRQYF.

Many counts were recorded for this clonotype. V usage is TRBV7-9 and J usage is TRBJ2-5, with D possibly TRBD2 on 5 matching bases. V shed 1 base and J shed 7 bases, with 7 bases lying between them. Germline loops: CDR1 SEHNR, CDR2 FQNEAQ (reference sequence). There are 12 residues in the CDR3. For the CDR3, the DNA is TGTGCCAGCAGCTTAGGAGAGGGGACCCAGTACTTC. This translates into CASSLGEGTQYF.

The chain uses TRBV15 and TRBJ1-6; perhaps TRBD1 as D (6 bases). The CDR3 consists of 15 residues. Trimming took off 0 bases at V and 10 bases at J, with 13 bases between the two ends. Germline CDR1 LNHNV, CDR2 YYDKDF (reference sequence). CDR3 amino acids: CATSRDIRGGSPLHF. CDR3 nucleotide sequence: TGTGCCACCAGCAGAGATATCAGGGGAGGATCACCCCTCCACTTT.